This T cell receptor (beta chain) was recovered during a study of cytomegalovirus exposure and HLA in healthy donors. Study in general: HLA-typed donors were the source of 86 million or so unique TCRs held in an early data release.

Nominal health characterized the donors when sampled, though unrecorded immune exposures were likely. PCR primers comprised 60 Vbeta and 13 Jbeta primers. Clones were sequenced by immunoSEQ multiplex PCR, and TCRdb holds only the in-frame ones, with some missing. This table holds roughly 100,000 clones, roughly 79% found once. Whole-study results and caveats: A later analysis reportedly found fewer N-insertions in an Asian-associated ancestry cluster than the roughly 700-donor mean. In a later analysis, V- and J-gene trimming of beta chains associated with a DCLRE1C missense variant, replicated independently.

Concerning this clone itself: The antigen remains unidentified.

The clonotype originates from a man aged 35 to 55 in good health and CMV-seronegative. The sequencing input was PBMCs.

For the CDR3, the DNA is TGTGCCAGCAGTGAAGAACTAGCGGGAGCCTACGAGCAGTACTTC. It specifies CASSEELAGAYEQYF. The chain combines TRBV2 with TRBJ2-7; 11 bases agree with TRBD2. Germline V CDR1 and CDR2: SNHLY, FYNNEI. With V trimmed by 1 base and J by 2 bases, 1 base remained unmatched. This CDR3 spans 15 amino acids.